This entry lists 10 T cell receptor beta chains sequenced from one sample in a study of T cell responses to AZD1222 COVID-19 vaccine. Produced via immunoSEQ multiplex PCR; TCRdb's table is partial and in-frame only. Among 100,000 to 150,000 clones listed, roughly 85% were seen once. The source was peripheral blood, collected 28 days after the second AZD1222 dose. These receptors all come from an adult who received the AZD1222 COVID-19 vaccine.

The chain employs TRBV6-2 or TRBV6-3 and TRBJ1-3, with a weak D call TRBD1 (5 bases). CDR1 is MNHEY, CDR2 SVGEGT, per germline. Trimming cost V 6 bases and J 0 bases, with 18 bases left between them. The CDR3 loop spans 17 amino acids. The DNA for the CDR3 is TGTGCCAGCAGCGACGACAGAAGGCCGAGCTCTGGAAACACCATATATTTT. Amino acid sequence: CASSDDRRPSSGNTIYF.

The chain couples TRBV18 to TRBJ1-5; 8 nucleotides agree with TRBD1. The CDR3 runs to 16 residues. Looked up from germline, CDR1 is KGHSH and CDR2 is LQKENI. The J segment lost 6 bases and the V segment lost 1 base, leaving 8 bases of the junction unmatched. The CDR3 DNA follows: TGTGCCAGCTCACCACTTCCCGGACAGGGCGGTCAGCCCCAGCATTTT. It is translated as CASSPLPGQGGQPQHF. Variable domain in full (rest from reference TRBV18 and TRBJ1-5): NAGVMQNPRHLVRRRGQEARLRCSPMKGHSHVYWYRQLPEEGLKFMVYLQKENIIDESGMPKERFSAEFPKEGPSILRIQQVVRGDSAAYFCASSPLPGQGGQPQHFGDGTRLSIL.

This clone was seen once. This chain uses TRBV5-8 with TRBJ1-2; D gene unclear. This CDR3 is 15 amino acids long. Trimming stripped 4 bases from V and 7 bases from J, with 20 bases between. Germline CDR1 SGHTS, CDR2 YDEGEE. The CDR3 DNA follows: TGTGCCAGCAGCCCCGCAGAAGGCCTGGCCGGTGGCTACACCTTC. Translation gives CASSPAEGLAGGYTF.

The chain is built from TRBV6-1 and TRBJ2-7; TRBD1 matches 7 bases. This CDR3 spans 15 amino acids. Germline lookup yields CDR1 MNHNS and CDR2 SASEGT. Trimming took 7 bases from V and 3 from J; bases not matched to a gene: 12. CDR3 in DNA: TGTGCCAGCACTCCCGCCGGGACAGCCCTCTACGAGCAGTACTTC. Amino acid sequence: CASTPAGTALYEQYF.

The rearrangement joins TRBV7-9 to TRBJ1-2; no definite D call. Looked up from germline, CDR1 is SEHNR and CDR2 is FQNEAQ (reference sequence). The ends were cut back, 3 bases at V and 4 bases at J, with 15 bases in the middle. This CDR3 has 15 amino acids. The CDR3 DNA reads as TGTGCCAGCAGCTTCGATAGGTCCGGGCGCTATGGCTACACCTTC. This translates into CASSFDRSGRYGYTF.

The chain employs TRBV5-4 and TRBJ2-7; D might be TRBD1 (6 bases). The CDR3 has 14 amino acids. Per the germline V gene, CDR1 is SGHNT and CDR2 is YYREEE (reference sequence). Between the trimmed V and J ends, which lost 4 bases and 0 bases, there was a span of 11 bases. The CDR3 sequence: CASSQQGYSYEQYF. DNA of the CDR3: TGTGCCAGCAGCCAACAGGGCTACTCCTACGAGCAGTACTTC. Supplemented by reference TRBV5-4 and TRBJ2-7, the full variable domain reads ETGVTQSPTHLIKTRGQQVTLRCSSQSGHNTVSWYQQALGQGPQFIFQYYREEENGRGNFPPRFSGLQFPNYSSELNVNALELDDSALYLCASSQQGYSYEQYFGPGTRLTVT.

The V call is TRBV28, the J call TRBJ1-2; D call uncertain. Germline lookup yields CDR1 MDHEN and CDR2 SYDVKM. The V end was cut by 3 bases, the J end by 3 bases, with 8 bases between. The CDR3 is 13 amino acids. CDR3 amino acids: CASSLAVYYGYTF. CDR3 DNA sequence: TGTGCCAGCAGTTTGGCGGTTTACTATGGCTACACCTTC.

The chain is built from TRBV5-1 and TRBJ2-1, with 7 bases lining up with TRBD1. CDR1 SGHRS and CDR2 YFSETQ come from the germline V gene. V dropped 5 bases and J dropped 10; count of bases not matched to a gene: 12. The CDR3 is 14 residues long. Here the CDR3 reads CASSRQGEVEEQFF. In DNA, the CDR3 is TGCGCCAGCAGTAGGCAGGGGGAAGTAGAAGAGCAGTTCTTC.

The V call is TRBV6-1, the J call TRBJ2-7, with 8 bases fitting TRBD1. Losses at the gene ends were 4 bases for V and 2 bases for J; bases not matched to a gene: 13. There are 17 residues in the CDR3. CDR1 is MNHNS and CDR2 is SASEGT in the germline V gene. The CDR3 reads CASSGSGQAFSTYEQYF. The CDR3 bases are TGTGCCAGCAGTGGTTCGGGACAGGCCTTTTCCACCTACGAGCAGTACTTC.

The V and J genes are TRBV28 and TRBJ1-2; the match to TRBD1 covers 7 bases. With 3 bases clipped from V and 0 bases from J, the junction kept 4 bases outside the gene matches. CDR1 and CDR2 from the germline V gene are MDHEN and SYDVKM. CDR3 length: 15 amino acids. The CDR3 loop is CASSFDRETNYGYTF. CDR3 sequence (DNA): TGTGCCAGCAGTTTTGACAGGGAAACTAACTATGGCTACACCTTC.